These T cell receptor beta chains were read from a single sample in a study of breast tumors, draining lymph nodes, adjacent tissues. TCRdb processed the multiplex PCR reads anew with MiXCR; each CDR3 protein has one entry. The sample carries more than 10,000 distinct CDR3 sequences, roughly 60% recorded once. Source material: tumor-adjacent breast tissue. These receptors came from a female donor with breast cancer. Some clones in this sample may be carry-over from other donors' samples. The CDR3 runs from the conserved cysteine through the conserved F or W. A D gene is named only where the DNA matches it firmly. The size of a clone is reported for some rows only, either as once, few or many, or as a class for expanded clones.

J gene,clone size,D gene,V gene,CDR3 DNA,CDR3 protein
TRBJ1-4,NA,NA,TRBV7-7,TGTGCTAGCAGCTTAAATCCAGGATCAAATGAAAAACTGTTTTTT,CASSLNPGSNEKLFF
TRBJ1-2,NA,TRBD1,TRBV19,TGTGCCACCCGAACAACAGGGGCGGGCTATGGCTACACCTTC,CATRTTGAGYGYTF
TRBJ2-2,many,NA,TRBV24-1,TGTGCCACCAGCACCCCCGCCGCCGGGGAGCTGTTTTTT,CATSTPAAGELFF
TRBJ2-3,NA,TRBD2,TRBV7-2,TGTGCCAGCAGCTTTATAGCGGGGGGGGGGGGCACAGATACGCAGTATTTT,CASSFIAGGGGTDTQYF
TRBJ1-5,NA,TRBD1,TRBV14,TGTGCCAGCAGCCGAGGACAGGGGATGAATCAGCCCCAGCATTTT,CASSRGQGMNQPQHF
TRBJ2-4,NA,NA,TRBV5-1,TGCGCCAGCAGTTTGGGGAGGGACAGGAACATTCAGTACTTC,CASSLGRDRNIQYF
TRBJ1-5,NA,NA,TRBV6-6,TGTGCCAGCAGTTACTCGATAAGGAATGTAGCCCAGCATTTT,CASSYSIRNVAQHF
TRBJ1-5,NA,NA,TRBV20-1,TGCAGTGCTAGAGATAGTACAGGAGGGAATCAGCCCCAGCATTTT,CSARDSTGGNQPQHF
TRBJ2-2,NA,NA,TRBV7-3,TGTGCCAGCAGCTCGACTAAGGCCGGGGAGCTGTTTTTT,CASSSTKAGELFF
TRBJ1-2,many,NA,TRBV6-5,TGTGCCAGCAGTCACTCTGCAGGGTTGATCTATGGCTACACCTTC,CASSHSAGLIYGYTF
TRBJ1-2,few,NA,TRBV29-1,TGCAGCGTTGAAGATGTAGGGGACGGCTACACCTTC,CSVEDVGDGYTF
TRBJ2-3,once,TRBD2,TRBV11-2,TGTGCCAGCAGCTCCCCGGGACTAGCGGGGACGCAATCTACGCAGTATTTT,CASSSPGLAGTQSTQYF
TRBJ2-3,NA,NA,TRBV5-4,TGTGCCAGCAGCTTGCCCTCCGGGGGAGATACGCAGTATTTT,CASSLPSGGDTQYF
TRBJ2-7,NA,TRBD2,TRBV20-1,TGCAGTGCTAGAGGCTTTTTGGATAGGAGCGGGAGGGACAACGAGCAGTACTTC,CSARGFLDRSGRDNEQYF
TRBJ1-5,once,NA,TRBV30,TGTGCCTGGAGACGGGACGGCGTTCAGGGTCAGCCCCAGCATTTT,CAWRRDGVQGQPQHF
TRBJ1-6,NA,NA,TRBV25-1,TGTGCCAGCAGTCCACGGGCGAGCTCCTATAATTCACCCCTCCACTTT,CASSPRASSYNSPLHF
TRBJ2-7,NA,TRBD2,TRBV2,TGTGCCAGCAGTTTGAGACTAGCGGGCCGATCTTCCTCCTACGAGCAGTACTTC,CASSLRLAGRSSSYEQYF
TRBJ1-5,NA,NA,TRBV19,TGTGCCAGTAGTATAGCCAGGGACCAGCCCCAGCATTTT,CASSIARDQPQHF
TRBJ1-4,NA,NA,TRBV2,TGTGCCAGCAGTGACGGAGGTGAAAAACTGTTTTTT,CASSDGGEKLFF
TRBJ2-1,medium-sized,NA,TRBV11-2,TGTGCCAGCAGCTTCTCCAACGGAAATGAGCAGTTCTTC,CASSFSNGNEQFF
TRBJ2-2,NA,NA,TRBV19,TGTGCCGTCAGCTCCCAGGGCCGGACCGGGGAGCTGTTTTTT,CAVSSQGRTGELFF
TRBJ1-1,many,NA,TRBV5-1,TGCGCCAGCAATTACTTTCAGGGGAACACTGAAGCTTTCTTT,CASNYFQGNTEAFF
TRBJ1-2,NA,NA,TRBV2,TGTGCCAGCGTCAGCCGAGGGGATAGGGGCTACACCTTC,CASVSRGDRGYTF
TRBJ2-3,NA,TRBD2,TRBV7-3,TGTGCCAGCAGCTCCCGGACTAGCGGGAGCCACTACACAGATACGCAGTATTTT,CASSSRTSGSHYTDTQYF
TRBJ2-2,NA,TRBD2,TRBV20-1,TGCAGTGCTAGTATTGCGGGAGTGGACACCGGGGAGCTGTTTTTT,CSASIAGVDTGELFF
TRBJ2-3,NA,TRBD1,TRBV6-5,TGTGCCAGCAGTTACACCGGGACAGGGACAGATACGCAGTATTTT,CASSYTGTGTDTQYF
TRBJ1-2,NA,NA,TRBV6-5,TGTGCCAGCAGTCCGCAGGGAGAGGGCTATGGCTACACCTTC,CASSPQGEGYGYTF
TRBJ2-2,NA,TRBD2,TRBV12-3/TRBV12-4,TGTGCCAGCAGATTCACGCCGGGGGGGAGGACCGGGGAGCTGTTTTTT,CASRFTPGGRTGELFF
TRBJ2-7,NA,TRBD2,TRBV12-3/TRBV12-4,TGTGCCAGCAGCCCATCTCCTAGCGGCTACGAGCAGTACTTC,CASSPSPSGYEQYF
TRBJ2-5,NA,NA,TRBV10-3,TGTGCCATCAGTGAGTCCCCCTTTGCCCTGGAGACCCAGTACTTC,CAISESPFALETQYF
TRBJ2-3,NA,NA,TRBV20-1,TGCAGTGCTAGCTACCGGGACCACCGACGCACAGATACGCAGTATTTT,CSASYRDHRRTDTQYF
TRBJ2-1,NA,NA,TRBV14,TGTGCCAGCAGCCCAGGGGTTTACAATGAGCAGTTCTTC,CASSPGVYNEQFF
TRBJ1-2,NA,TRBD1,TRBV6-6,TGTGCCAGCAGTTACAACAAACAGGGGAACGGCGGCTACACCTTC,CASSYNKQGNGGYTF
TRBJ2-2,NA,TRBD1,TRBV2,TGTGCCAGCGCCAGCCGGACAGGGGCGGCCGGGGAGCTGTTTTTT,CASASRTGAAGELFF
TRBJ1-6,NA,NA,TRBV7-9,TGTGCCAGCAGTACCTCGGGCAGTCCCTCACCCCTCCACTTT,CASSTSGSPSPLHF
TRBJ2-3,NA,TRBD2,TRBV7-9,TGTGCCAGCAGCTCTAGCGGGAGGGCCGTAACGGATACGCAGTATTTT,CASSSSGRAVTDTQYF
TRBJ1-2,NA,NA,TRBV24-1,TGTGCCACCAGTGATTATTCCGGGAGCGGCTACACCTTC,CATSDYSGSGYTF
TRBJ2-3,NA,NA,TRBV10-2,TGCGCCAGCAGTGAGTCTAGGACATACGGATCCACAGATACGCAGTATTTT,CASSESRTYGSTDTQYF
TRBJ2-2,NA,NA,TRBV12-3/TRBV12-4,TGTGCCAGCAGTTTAGGGGGACACTACACCGGGGAGCTGTTTTTT,CASSLGGHYTGELFF
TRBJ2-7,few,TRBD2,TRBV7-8,TGTGCCAGCAGCTGGGGGGGCTACGAGCAGTACTTC,CASSWGGYEQYF
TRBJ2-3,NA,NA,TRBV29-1,TGCAGCGTTGGCAGTACCACTAGCACAGATACGCAGTATTTT,CSVGSTTSTDTQYF
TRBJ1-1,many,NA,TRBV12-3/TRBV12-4,TGTGCCAGCAGTTTAAGCAGGATGAACACTGAAGCTTTCTTT,CASSLSRMNTEAFF
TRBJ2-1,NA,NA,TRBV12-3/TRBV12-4,TGTGCCAGCAGAAGCACAAACAATGAGCAGTTCTTC,CASRSTNNEQFF
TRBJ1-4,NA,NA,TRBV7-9,TGTGCCAGCAGCTTAGTTGACGGTGAAAAACTGTTTTTT,CASSLVDGEKLFF